This is a list of T cell receptor beta chains from one sample in a study of blood T cell repertoires in COVID-19. TCRdb's table, derived via immunoSEQ multiplex PCR, lists solely in-frame clones and lacks some. This sample has about half a million clones, with 80% to 90% found just once. Sequencing input: PBMCs or T cells enriched from blood (not recorded which). Receptor source: a woman between 55 and 75 years old who had recovered from COVID-19. CDR3s leave out the opening cysteine and the closing phenylalanine or tryptophan. The D gene is left open where the match is weak. Clone size is stated in some rows and not others, as once, few, many or a class when expanded.

D gene,V gene,clone size,CDR3 protein
TRBD1,TRBV27,-,ASRSTGGGYGYT
-,TRBV10-3,-,AISARAVTNEKLF
TRBD1,TRBV5-4,-,ASSTGQGPTGELF
-,TRBV11-3,-,ASSPYRQEGEAF
-,TRBV9,-,ASSAGGLAGTDTQY
-,TRBV2,-,ASSAFSSLNTGELF
TRBD1,TRBV30,-,AWSYRDRAHEQF
TRBD1,TRBV5-1,few,ASSWDSNTGELF
-,TRBV5-1,-,ASSNIGETQY
TRBD1,TRBV2,few,ASSENRGETDTQY
-,TRBV14,medium-sized,ASSLVGAGNYGYT
-,TRBV5-4,-,ASSGTRGVGSPLH
-,TRBV27,-,ASSPRTGVGYT
-,TRBV14,-,ASRYGGNTEAF
TRBD1,TRBV19,once,ASSIAGQVSNQPQH
-,TRBV12-5,few,ASGFRSQGRDQPQH
-,TRBV30,-,AWSTGGSRNQPQH
-,TRBV5-6,-,ASSLYTGKTQY
-,TRBV5-1,once,ASSFPGTEAF
TRBD1,TRBV24-1,-,ATSDQGQGGEKLF
-,TRBV12-3/TRBV12-4,few,AGGASGNTIY
-,TRBV5-1,once,ASSLSFGGTGNTIY
TRBD1,TRBV6-6,-,ASRVLQGAGQPQH
-,TRBV28,-,ASSLRVTEAF
TRBD1,TRBV9,-,ASSLAGGPSNTEAF
TRBD1,TRBV7-6,-,ASSSGQGPRDEAF
TRBD1,TRBV19,-,ASSIRQGFNQPQH
-,TRBV5-5,-,ASSLGASSSTDTQY
TRBD1,TRBV5-8,many,ASSLGGTGNYEQY
TRBD1,TRBV27,-,ASSRQGTEAF
TRBD1,TRBV4-1,-,ASSQIQGAVGELF
TRBD2,TRBV15,-,ATSRVMGGGMSEQF
-,TRBV19,-,ASSIGRFTGELF
-,TRBV4-1,few,ASSLMTANYGYT
TRBD1,TRBV19,-,ASRRGQGAYEQY
-,TRBV2,-,ASSERQLKNIQY
TRBD2,TRBV4-1,-,ASSQESERGITYEQY
-,TRBV7-8,-,ASSLSPFPYGYT
-,TRBV15,-,ATSRAGAFADTQY
-,TRBV5-1,-,ASSFKGGNQPQH
-,TRBV5-1,-,ASGWGRDYEQF
TRBD1,TRBV2,-,ASSLQQGTYEQY
TRBD2,TRBV18,-,ASSPEAPFAGGRDNEQF
-,TRBV7-2,-,ASSPRGGAMQY
TRBD1,TRBV27,-,ASRPTGSDEQY
-,TRBV5-5,-,ASSSRTVTNTEAF